This T cell receptor (beta chain) was obtained from a study of blood T cell repertoires in COVID-19. About the research overall: Acute-phase and convalescent COVID-19 samples originated in the United States, Italy and Spain. Nucleic acid was either cDNA or gDNA, and it came from T cells, B-cell-depleted T cells, or PBMCs.

Per the authors' pipeline: How many nucleated cells were present was estimated from reference gene primer amplification. The table came from immunoSEQ multiplex PCR; TCRdb's copy has only in-frame clones and leaves some out. The DNA was the basis for D and trimming; V, J and clone size are from that table. The data contain approximately 250,000 clones, under 90% of them singletons. This clone has just a few counts. Looked up from germline, CDR1 is MDHEN and CDR2 is SYDVKM. V lost 3 bases, J lost 3 bases, and 8 bases lay in between. The CDR3 has 13 amino acids. This sequence joins TRBV28 and TRBJ1-2, with a possible D match to TRBD1 (5 bases). The receptor's source is a human donor in a cohort sampled during active COVID-19. The sequenced sample was peripheral blood. CDR3 bases: TGTGCCAGCAGTTTCGGGGGAGACTATGGCTACACCTTC. Residues: CASSFGGDYGYTF.